This T cell receptor (beta chain) was recorded in a study of T cell changes during pregnancy in multiple sclerosis. Germline loops: CDR1 SGHRS, CDR2 YFSETQ. The V end was cut by 6 bases, the J end by 7 bases, with 23 bases between. The CDR3 has 15 residues. Profiling relied on immunoSEQ multiplex PCR, and the TCRdb table lists in-frame clones only, not all of them. The table has about 70,000 clones, around 91% seen once; the top ten hold less than 1.5%. The chain recombines TRBV5-1 with TRBJ2-7, with a possible D match to TRBD2 (5 bases). The receptor comes from a female donor in good health, enrolled as a control in a pregnancy study. The sequenced sample was peripheral blood, obtained in the third trimester of pregnancy. The CDR3 DNA reads as TGCGCCAGCACAGAAGGGAGTTTGGCCCTGAGGGAGCAGTACTTC. Translation: CASTEGSLALREQYF.